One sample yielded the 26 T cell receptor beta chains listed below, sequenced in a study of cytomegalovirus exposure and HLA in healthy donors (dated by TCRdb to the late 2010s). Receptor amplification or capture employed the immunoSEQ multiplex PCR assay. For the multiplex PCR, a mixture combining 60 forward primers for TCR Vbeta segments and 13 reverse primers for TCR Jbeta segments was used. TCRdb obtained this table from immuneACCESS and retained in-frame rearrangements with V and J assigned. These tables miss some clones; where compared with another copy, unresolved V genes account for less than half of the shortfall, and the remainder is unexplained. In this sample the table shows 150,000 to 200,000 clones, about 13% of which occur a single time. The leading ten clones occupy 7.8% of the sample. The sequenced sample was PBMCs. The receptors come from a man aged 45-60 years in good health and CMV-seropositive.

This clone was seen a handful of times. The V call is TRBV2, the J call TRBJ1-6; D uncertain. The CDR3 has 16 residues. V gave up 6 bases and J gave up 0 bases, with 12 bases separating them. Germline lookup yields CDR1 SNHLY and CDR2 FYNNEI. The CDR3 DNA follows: TGTGCCAGCAGATATGACCGGAGCTCCTATAATTCACCCCTCCACTTT. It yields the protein CASRYDRSSYNSPLHF.

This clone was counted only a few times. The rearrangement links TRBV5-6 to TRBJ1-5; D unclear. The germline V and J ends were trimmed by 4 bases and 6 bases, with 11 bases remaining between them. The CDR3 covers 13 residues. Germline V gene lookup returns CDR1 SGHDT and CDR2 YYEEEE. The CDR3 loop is CASSRVGGQPQHF. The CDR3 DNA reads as TGTGCCAGCAGCCGAGTGGGAGGTCAGCCCCAGCATTTT. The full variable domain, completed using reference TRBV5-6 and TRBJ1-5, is DAGVTQSPTHLIKTRGQQVTLRCSPKSGHDTVSWYQQALGQGPQFIFQYYEEEERQRGNFPDRFSGHQFPNYSSELNVNALLLGDSALYLCASSRVGGQPQHFGDGTRLSIL.

As DNA, the CDR3 is TGTGCCAGCAGCTTAGCCGGACTACCCCAAGAGACCCAGTACTTC. Translating gives CASSLAGLPQETQYF. This rearrangement joins TRBV7-2 to TRBJ2-5, with D perhaps matching TRBD2 (6 bases). Germline loops: CDR1 SGHTA, CDR2 FQGNSA. CDR3 size: 15 residues. V lost 0 bases and J lost 1, with 9 bases in between. The whole variable domain, filled in from reference TRBV7-2 and TRBJ2-5, reads GAGVSQSPSNKVTEKGKDVELRCDPISGHTALYWYRQSLGQGLEFLIYFQGNSAPDKSGLPSDRFSAERTGGSVSTLTIQRTQQEDSAVYLCASSLAGLPQETQYFGPGTRLLVL.

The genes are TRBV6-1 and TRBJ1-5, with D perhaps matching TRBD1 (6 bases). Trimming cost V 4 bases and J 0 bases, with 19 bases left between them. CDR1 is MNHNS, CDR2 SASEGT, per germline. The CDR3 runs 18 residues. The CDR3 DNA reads TGTGCCAGCAGTGGGATCTTCCGGGACAATTATAGCAATCAGCCCCAGCATTTT. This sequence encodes CASSGIFRDNYSNQPQHF.

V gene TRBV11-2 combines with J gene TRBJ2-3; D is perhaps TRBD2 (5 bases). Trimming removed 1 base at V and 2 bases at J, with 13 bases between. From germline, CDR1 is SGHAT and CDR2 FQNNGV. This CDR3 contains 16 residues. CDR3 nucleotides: TGTGCCAGCAGCTTAGGTTCGAGAGGGAACACAGATACGCAGTATTTT. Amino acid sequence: CASSLGSRGNTDTQYF.

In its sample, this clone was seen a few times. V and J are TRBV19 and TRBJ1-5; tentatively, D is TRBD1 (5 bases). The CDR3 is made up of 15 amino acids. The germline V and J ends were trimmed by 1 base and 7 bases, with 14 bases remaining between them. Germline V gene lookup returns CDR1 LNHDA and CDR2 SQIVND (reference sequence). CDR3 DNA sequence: TGTGCCAGTAGTATAGGGGGGGGAAGAAAACAGCCCCAGCATTTT. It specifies CASSIGGGRKQPQHF.

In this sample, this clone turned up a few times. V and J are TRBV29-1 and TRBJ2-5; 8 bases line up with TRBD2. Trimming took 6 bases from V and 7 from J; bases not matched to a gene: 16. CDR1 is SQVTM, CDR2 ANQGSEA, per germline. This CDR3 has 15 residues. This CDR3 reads CSVTGGSGPDGTQYF. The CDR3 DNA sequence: TGCAGCGTGACGGGGGGGTCGGGTCCGGACGGGACCCAGTACTTC.

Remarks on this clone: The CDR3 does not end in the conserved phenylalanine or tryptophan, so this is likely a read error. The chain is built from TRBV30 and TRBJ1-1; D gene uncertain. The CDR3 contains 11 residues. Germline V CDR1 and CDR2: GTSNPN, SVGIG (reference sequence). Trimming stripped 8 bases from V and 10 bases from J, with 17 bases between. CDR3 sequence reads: CATEQPLGAFL. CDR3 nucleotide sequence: TGTGCCACGGAGCAGCCATTGGGAGCTTTCTTG.

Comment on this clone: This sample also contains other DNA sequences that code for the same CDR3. CDR3 bases: TGTGCCAGCAGCTCAGGGGGCTCTGATTCACCCCTCCACTTT. This gives the protein CASSSGGSDSPLHF. The chain has TRBV7-9 and TRBJ1-6; 8 bases line up with TRBD1. V lost 4 bases to trimming and J lost 8 bases; unmatched junction nucleotides: 4. The CDR3 length is 14 residues. Germline V gene data show CDR1 as SEHNR and CDR2 as FQNEAQ (reference sequence). Looking up the rest from reference TRBV7-9 and TRBJ1-6 gives the full variable domain: DTGVSQNPRHKITKRGQNVTFRCDPISEHNRLYWYRQTLGQGPEFLTYFQNEAQLEKSRLLSDRFSAERPKGSFSTLEIQRTEQGDSAMYLCASSSGGSDSPLHFGNGTRLTVT.

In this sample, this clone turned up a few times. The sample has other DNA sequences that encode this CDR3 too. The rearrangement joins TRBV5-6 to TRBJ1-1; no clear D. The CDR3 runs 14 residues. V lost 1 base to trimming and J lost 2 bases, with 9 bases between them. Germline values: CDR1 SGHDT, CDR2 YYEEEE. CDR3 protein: CASSLRQINTEAFF. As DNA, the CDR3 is TGTGCCAGCAGCTTGCGCCAGATTAACACTGAAGCTTTCTTT.

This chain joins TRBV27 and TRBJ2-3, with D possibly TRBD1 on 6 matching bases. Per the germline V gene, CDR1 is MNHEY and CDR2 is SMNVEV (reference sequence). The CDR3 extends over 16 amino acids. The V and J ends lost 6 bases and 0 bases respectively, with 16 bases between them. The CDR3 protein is CASSPRGGRSTDTQYF. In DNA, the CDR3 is TGTGCCAGCAGCCCTCGAGGGGGAAGGAGCACAGATACGCAGTATTTT.

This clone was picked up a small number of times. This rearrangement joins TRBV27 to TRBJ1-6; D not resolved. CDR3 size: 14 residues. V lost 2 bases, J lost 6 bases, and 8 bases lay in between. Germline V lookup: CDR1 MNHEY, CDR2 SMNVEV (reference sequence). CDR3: CASSLKKSNSPLHF. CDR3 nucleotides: TGTGCCAGCAGTTTAAAGAAGAGTAATTCACCCCTCCACTTT.

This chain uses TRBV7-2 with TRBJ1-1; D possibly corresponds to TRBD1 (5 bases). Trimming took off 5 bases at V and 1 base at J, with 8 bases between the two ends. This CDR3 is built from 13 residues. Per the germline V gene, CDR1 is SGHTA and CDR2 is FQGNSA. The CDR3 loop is CASSPGGNTEAFF. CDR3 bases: TGTGCCAGCAGCCCGGGGGGGAACACTGAAGCTTTCTTT.

The CDR3 coding sequence is TGTGCCAGCTCACCAGGATCCCTAGCGAGATACGAGCAGTACGTC. Translation: CASSPGSLARYEQYV. This chain connects TRBV18 to TRBJ2-7; D is perhaps TRBD2 (6 bases). Trimming pared 2 bases from V and 4 bases from J, leaving 15 bases between. In germline, CDR1 is KGHSH, CDR2 LQKENI. This CDR3 has 15 amino acids.

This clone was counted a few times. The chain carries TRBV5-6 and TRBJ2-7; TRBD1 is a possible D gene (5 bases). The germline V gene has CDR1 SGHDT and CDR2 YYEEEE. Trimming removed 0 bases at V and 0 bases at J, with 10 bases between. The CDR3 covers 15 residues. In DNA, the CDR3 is TGTGCCAGCAGCTTGGGACAGTCGAGCTCCTACGAGCAGTACGTC. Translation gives CASSLGQSSSYEQYV.

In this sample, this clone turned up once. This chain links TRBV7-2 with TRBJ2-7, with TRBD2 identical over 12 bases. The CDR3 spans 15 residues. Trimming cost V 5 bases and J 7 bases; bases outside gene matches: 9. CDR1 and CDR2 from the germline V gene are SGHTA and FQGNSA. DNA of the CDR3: TGTGCCAGCAGCCCCGCGGGCACTAGCGGGGGGGAGCAGTACTTC. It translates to CASSPAGTSGGEQYF. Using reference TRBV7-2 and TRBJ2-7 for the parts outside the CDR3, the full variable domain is GAGVSQSPSNKVTEKGKDVELRCDPISGHTALYWYRQSLGQGLEFLIYFQGNSAPDKSGLPSDRFSAERTGGSVSTLTIQRTQQEDSAVYLCASSPAGTSGGEQYFGPGTRLTVT.

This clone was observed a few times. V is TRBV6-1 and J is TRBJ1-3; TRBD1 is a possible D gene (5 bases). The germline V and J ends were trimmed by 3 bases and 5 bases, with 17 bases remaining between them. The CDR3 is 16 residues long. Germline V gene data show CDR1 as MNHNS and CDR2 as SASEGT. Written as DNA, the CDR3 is TGTGCCAGCAGTGACTGGTCTAGGGGATCGCGAAACACCATATATTTT. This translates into CASSDWSRGSRNTIYF.

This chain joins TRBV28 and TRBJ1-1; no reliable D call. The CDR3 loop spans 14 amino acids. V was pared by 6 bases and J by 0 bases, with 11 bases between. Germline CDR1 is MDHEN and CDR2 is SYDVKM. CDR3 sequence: CASRHYSMNTEAFF. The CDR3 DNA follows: TGTGCCAGCAGGCACTACTCTATGAACACTGAAGCTTTCTTT.

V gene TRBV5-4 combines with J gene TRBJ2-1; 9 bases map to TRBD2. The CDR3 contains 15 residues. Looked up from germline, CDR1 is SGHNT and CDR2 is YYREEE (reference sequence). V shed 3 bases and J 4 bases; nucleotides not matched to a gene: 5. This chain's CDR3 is CASSSGGGAYNEQFF. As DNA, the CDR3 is TGTGCCAGCAGCTCTGGCGGGGGGGCATACAATGAGCAGTTCTTC.

For the CDR3, the DNA is TGTGCCAGCAGCCCTGGGACAGGGAATAATTCACCCCTCCACTTT. Protein sequence: CASSPGTGNNSPLHF. The rearrangement joins TRBV5-6 to TRBJ1-6, with 9 nucleotides matching TRBD1. The CDR3 is made up of 15 amino acids. Per the germline V gene, CDR1 is SGHDT and CDR2 is YYEEEE. J lost 5 bases, V lost 4 bases, and 4 bases had no gene match.

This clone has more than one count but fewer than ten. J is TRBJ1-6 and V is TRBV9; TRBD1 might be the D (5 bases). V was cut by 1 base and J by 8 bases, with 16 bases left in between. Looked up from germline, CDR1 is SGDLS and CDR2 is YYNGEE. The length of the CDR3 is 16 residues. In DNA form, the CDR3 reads TGTGCCAGCAGCGTAACTCCGGGGGTTCAAGATTCACCCCTCCACTTT. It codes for CASSVTPGVQDSPLHF. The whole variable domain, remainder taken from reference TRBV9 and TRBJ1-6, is DSGVTQTPKHLITATGQRVTLRCSPRSGDLSVYWYQQSLDQGLQFLIQYYNGEERAKGNILERFSAQQFPDLHSELNLSSLELGDSALYFCASSVTPGVQDSPLHFGNGTRLTVT.

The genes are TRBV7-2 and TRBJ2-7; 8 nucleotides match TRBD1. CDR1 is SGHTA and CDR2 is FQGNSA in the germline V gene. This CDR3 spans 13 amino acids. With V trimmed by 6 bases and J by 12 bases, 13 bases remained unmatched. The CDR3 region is CASSWTGTRDLYV. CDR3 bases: TGTGCCAGCAGTTGGACAGGGACCCGAGACCTGTACGTC.

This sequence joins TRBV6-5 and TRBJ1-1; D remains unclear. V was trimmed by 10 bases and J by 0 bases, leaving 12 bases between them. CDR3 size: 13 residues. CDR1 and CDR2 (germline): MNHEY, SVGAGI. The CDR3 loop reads CAIQQALNTEAFF. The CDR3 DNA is TGTGCCATACAGCAGGCCCTGAACACTGAAGCTTTCTTT.

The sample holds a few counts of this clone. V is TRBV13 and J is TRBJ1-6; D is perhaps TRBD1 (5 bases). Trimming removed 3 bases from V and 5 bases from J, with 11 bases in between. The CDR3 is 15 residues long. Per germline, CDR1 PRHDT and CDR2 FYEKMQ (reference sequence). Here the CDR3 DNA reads TGTGCCAGCAGCTTCGGGGGACGGAATAATTCACCCCTCCACTTT. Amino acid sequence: CASSFGGRNNSPLHF.

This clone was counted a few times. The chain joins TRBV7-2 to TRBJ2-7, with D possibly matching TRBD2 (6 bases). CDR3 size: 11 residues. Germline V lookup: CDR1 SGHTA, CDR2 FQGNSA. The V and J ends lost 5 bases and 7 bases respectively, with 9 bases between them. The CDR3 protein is CASSNGGEQYF. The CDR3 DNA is TGTGCCAGCAGCAATGGGGGGGAGCAGTACTTC.

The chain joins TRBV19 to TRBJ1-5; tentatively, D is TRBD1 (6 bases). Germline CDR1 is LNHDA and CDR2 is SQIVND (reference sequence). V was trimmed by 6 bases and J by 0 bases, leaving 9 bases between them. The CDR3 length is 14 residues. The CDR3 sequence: CASRIQGSNQPQHF. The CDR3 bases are TGTGCCAGTAGGATACAGGGTAGCAATCAGCCCCAGCATTTT.